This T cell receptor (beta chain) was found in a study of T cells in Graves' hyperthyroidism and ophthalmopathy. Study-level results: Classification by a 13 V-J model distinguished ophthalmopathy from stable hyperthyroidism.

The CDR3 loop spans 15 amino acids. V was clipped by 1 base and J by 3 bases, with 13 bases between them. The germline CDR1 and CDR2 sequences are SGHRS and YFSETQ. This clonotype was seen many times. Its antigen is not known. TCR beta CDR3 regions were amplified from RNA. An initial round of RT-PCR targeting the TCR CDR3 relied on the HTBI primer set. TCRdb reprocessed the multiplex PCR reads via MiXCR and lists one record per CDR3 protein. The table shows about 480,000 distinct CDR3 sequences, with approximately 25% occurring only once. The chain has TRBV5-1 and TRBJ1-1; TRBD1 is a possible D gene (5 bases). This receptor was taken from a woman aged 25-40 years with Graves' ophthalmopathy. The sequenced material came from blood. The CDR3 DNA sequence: TGCGCCAGCAGCTTGCTCAGGGCGGGGGACACTGAAGCTTTCTTT. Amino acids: CASSLLRAGDTEAFF.